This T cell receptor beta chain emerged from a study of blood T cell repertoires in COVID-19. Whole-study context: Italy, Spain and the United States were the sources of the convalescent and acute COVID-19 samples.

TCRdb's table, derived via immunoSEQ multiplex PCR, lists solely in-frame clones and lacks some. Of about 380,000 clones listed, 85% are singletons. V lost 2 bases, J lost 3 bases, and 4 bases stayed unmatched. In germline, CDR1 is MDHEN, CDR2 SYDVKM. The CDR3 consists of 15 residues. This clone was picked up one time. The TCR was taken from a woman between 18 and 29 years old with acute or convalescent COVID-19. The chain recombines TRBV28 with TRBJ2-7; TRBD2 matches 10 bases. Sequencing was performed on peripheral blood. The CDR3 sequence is CASSLGASGSYEQYF. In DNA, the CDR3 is TGTGCCAGCAGTTTAGGCGCTAGCGGGAGCTACGAGCAGTACTTC.